This note documents a single T cell receptor beta chain sequence. TCRdb keeps only in-frame clones here, not all; method: immunoSEQ multiplex PCR. The table includes about 70,000 clones, 70% to 90% detected once. The data stem from a study of blood T cell repertoires in COVID-19. Study-level background: Acute-phase and convalescent COVID-19 samples originated in the United States, Italy and Spain. From T cells, B-cell-depleted T cells, or PBMCs came the material, which was cDNA or gDNA.

Germline CDR1 and CDR2: MGHRA and YSYEKL. V gave up 3 bases and J gave up 9 bases, with 18 bases separating them. The CDR3 contains 15 residues. Sequencing was carried out using peripheral blood. The chain couples TRBV4-1 to TRBJ2-1; TRBD2 is a possible D gene (5 bases). This TCR was sampled from a woman aged 60-70 years with acute or convalescent COVID-19. CDR3 residues: CASSQWTGDRSEQFF. In DNA, the CDR3 is TGCGCCAGCAGCCAGTGGACTGGAGATAGGAGTGAGCAGTTCTTC.